This T cell receptor beta chain was obtained from a study of CD8 T cells in Susac syndrome. An input of about 0.45 to 1 ug of RNA was subjected to reverse transcription using random hexamers. A multiplex approach, immunoSEQ multiplex PCR, amplified TCR beta CDR3 across 54 Vbeta and 13 Jbeta. TCRdb processed the immunoSEQ multiplex PCR reads anew with MiXCR; each CDR3 protein has one entry. The sample lists about 300,000 distinct CDR3 sequences; approximately 85% were seen once. Germline-derived CDR1 and CDR2 are SGHNT and YYREEE (reference sequence). The germline V and J ends were trimmed by 4 bases and 7 bases, with 18 bases remaining between them. This CDR3 comprises 14 residues. Sequencing targeted TCR beta in blood CD8+ and CD4+ T cells. Isolation of CD8+ and CD4+ T cells was performed negatively, whereas enrichment of TEMRA cells was done by FACS.

Sequencing was done on a sample of CD8+ T cells from PBMCs. The receptor comes from a human donor with multiple sclerosis. The J gene is TRBJ2-7, the V gene TRBV5-4; D possibly corresponds to TRBD2 (6 bases). CDR3 in DNA: TGTGCCAGCAGCGCGGGACTCTCCTCCGGGGAGCAGTACTTC. Translating it yields CASSAGLSSGEQYF. The whole variable domain, remainder taken from reference TRBV5-4 and TRBJ2-7, is ETGVTQSPTHLIKTRGQQVTLRCSSQSGHNTVSWYQQALGQGPQFIFQYYREEENGRGNFPPRFSGLQFPNYSSELNVNALELDDSALYLCASSAGLSSGEQYFGPGTRLTVT.